A selection of T cell receptor beta chains follows, all from one sample in a study of CD8+ T cells in alopecia areata. Repertoires were generated with immunoSEQ multiplex PCR, while TCRdb's copy carries only in-frame clones and drops some. Of about 87,000 clones detected, more than 65% appear once; the ten largest clones hold around 16%. The sample was CD8+ T cells sorted from blood, taken around week 46, from a patient treated with tofacitinib. These TCRs come from a human donor with alopecia areata. Both conserved end residues are part of each CDR3. The D gene is left open where the match is weak. Size is omitted from some rows. Given values are once, few, many or a class for expanded clones.

V	D	J	size	DNA	CDR3
TRBV6-5	.	TRBJ1-1	.	TGTGCCAGCAGTCTAACAGAGAACACTGAAGCTTTCTTT	CASSLTENTEAFF
TRBV28	.	TRBJ2-5	.	TGTGCCAGCAGCTTGGTTGGGGGTATGGAGACCCAGTACTTC	CASSLVGGMETQYF
TRBV19	TRBD2	TRBJ2-1	.	TGTGCCAGTAGTATAGTGCGGGGGGGGAGGAATGAGCAGTTCTTC	CASSIVRGGRNEQFF
TRBV4-3	.	TRBJ2-2	once	TGCGCCAGCAGCCAAGATAGGCGCGGGAACACCGGGGAGCTGTTTTTT	CASSQDRRGNTGELFF
TRBV27	TRBD1	TRBJ1-1	.	TGTGCCAGCAGTTTCAACAGGGGACCGAACACTGAAGCTTTCTTT	CASSFNRGPNTEAFF
TRBV28	TRBD1	TRBJ2-1	.	TGTGCCAGCAGTAAGACAGGGGACAATGAGCAGTTCTTC	CASSKTGDNEQFF
TRBV29-1	.	TRBJ2-7	.	TGCAGCGTGAGGACCTCCTACTCCTACGAGCAGTACTTC	CSVRTSYSYEQYF
TRBV2	.	TRBJ1-1	.	TGTGCCAGCAGTGGGACGGGTATTGGGATGAACACTGAAGCTTTCTTT	CASSGTGIGMNTEAFF
TRBV2	.	TRBJ2-1	.	TGTGCCAGCAGGCAAGCCGGTGACCGAGAGCAGCAGTTCTTC	CASRQAGDREQQFF
TRBV9	TRBD2	TRBJ2-3	.	TGTGCCAGCAGCCTAGAGGTAGCGGGGGGGTTTACAGATACGCAGTATTTT	CASSLEVAGGFTDTQYF
TRBV29-1	TRBD1	TRBJ1-2	.	TGCAGCGTCTCAGGAGGGACAGGAGGCTATGGCTACACCTTC	CSVSGGTGGYGYTF
TRBV7-9	.	TRBJ1-1	.	TGTGCCAGCAGCCCTGGAGGGACTGAAGCTTTCTTT	CASSPGGTEAFF
TRBV9	.	TRBJ1-2	.	TGTGCCAGCAGCGCGGGGGGGACTAATGGCTACACCTTC	CASSAGGTNGYTF
TRBV7-2	TRBD1	TRBJ2-7	once	TGTGCCAGCAGTTGGCCCGACAGGGGATCCTACGAGCAGTACTTC	CASSWPDRGSYEQYF
TRBV5-1	TRBD1	TRBJ1-2	.	TGCGCCAGCAGCGATCTAGGGACAGCCATCTATGGCTACACCTTC	CASSDLGTAIYGYTF
TRBV29-1	TRBD2	TRBJ2-3	few	TGCAGCGTTTTAGCGGGGGGGCCTGGCGATACGCAGTATTTT	CSVLAGGPGDTQYF
TRBV11-2	.	TRBJ1-1	.	TGTGCCAGCAGCCCCTCCCCGAACACTGAAGCTTTCTTT	CASSPSPNTEAFF
TRBV15	TRBD1	TRBJ2-2	.	TGTGCCACCAGCGACCGGGACAGGGGGCGGGCCGGGGAGCTGTTTTTT	CATSDRDRGRAGELFF
TRBV7-6	TRBD1	TRBJ1-5	.	TGTGCCAGCAGCTTAGAACAGGGGTTCAATCAGCCCCAGCATTTT	CASSLEQGFNQPQHF
TRBV2	.	TRBJ2-7	.	TGTGCCAGCAATGGCAGATCCTACGAGCAGTACTTC	CASNGRSYEQYF
TRBV7-8	.	TRBJ1-2	.	TGTGCCAGCAGCCCCCCGCGGAGAAACTATGGCTACACCTTC	CASSPPRRNYGYTF
TRBV2	.	TRBJ2-3	once	TGTGCCAGCAGTGACGGGCAGGGGCACACAGATACGCAGTATTTT	CASSDGQGHTDTQYF
TRBV5-1	TRBD1	TRBJ2-7	few	TGCGCCAGCAGGCCTCCGGGACAGCTTTACGAGCAGTACTTC	CASRPPGQLYEQYF
TRBV11-2	.	TRBJ2-3	.	TGTGCCAGCAGCTTATGGGACTCCCTCACAGATACGCAGTATTTT	CASSLWDSLTDTQYF
TRBV5-6	.	TRBJ2-1	.	TGTGCCAGCAGCCCCCCGGGGGGCTCCCTGTTCTTC	CASSPPGGSLFF
TRBV4-3	TRBD1	TRBJ1-2	.	TGCGCCAGCAGCCAAGCGCAGGGGGCGACTAACTATGGCTACACCTTC	CASSQAQGATNYGYTF
TRBV29-1	TRBD2	TRBJ2-1	.	TGCAGCGTTGAAGGGCTAGCGGGGGGCAACAATGAGCAGTTCTTC	CSVEGLAGGNNEQFF
TRBV5-6	.	TRBJ2-1	.	TGTGCCAGCAGTCCGACCAACAACCGGCCAAAGCAGTTCTTC	CASSPTNNRPKQFF
TRBV5-4	TRBD1	TRBJ1-2	.	TGTGCCAGCAGCCGGGACAGGGAGTTAAGAGGCTACACCTTC	CASSRDRELRGYTF
TRBV30	.	TRBJ1-2	once	TGTGCCTGGCATGGAGCCCAGGATGGCTACACCTTC	CAWHGAQDGYTF
TRBV19	.	TRBJ2-2	.	TGTGCCAGTAGTATGGAGGTTGGGGGCTTAAACACCGGGGAGCTGTTTTTT	CASSMEVGGLNTGELFF
TRBV7-2	TRBD1	TRBJ1-2	.	TGTGCCAGCGGCCCGCCCCAGGACAGGGGCTATGGCTACACCTTC	CASGPPQDRGYGYTF
TRBV11-2	.	TRBJ2-1	.	TGTGCCAGCAGCCGCGCGGGACGGCCGGGCAATGAGCAGTTCTTC	CASSRAGRPGNEQFF
TRBV14	.	TRBJ1-2	.	TGTGCCAGCAGCCAAGATGGGGCTGGGGATGGCTACACCTTC	CASSQDGAGDGYTF
TRBV6-5	TRBD1	TRBJ1-4	few	TGTGCCAGCAGCTGGACAGGTGAAAAACTGTTTTTT	CASSWTGEKLFF
TRBV13	.	TRBJ1-3	.	TGTGCCAGCAGCTTAAAGGGGCAACGCGGGGGAAACACCATATATTTT	CASSLKGQRGGNTIYF
TRBV27	TRBD1	TRBJ1-6	.	TGTGCCACCCACTCCGGGACAGGCTCACCCCTCCACTTT	CATHSGTGSPLHF
TRBV2	.	TRBJ1-4	once	TGTGCCAGCAGGGAAACCGGGACAAAGGTCGAAAAACTGTTTTTT	CASRETGTKVEKLFF
TRBV19	TRBD2	TRBJ2-3	many	TGTGCCAGTAGTGTCCTAGCGGGGAAGGGCGCAGATACGCAGTATTTT	CASSVLAGKGADTQYF
TRBV7-8	TRBD1	TRBJ1-1	.	TGTGCCAGCAGCCAGCAAGATGGACAGGATGAAGCTTTCTTT	CASSQQDGQDEAFF
TRBV10-3	.	TRBJ2-7	.	TGTGCCATCAGTGAAACAGGTAGCTCCTACGAGCAGTACTTC	CAISETGSSYEQYF